This T cell receptor (beta chain) was observed in a study of T cell responses to AZD1222 COVID-19 vaccine. Study-level findings and limits: Baseline serology detected seropositivity in only six AZD1222 recipients. It should be noted that donors were predominantly white British and more often female, and clonal diversity was possibly underestimated. Spike-specific TCR breadth and depth went up after people got two AZD1222 doses. Unmutated variant regions are reportedly the target of nearly half of TCRs that are spike-specific.

The CDR3 spans 18 residues. Germline CDR1 MNHEY, CDR2 SVGEGT. Trimming took off 0 bases at V and 0 bases at J, with 15 bases between the two ends. TCRdb keeps only in-frame clones here, not all; method: immunoSEQ multiplex PCR. In the table there are more than 100,000 clones, around 87% of which are singletons. Comment on this clone: Its antigen is as yet unknown.

The source was peripheral blood, collected on day 0 of AZD1222 vaccination. The chain has TRBV6-2 or TRBV6-3 and TRBJ2-4; tentatively, D is TRBD2 (7 bases). The clonotype was recovered from an adult in good health. DNA of the CDR3: TGTGCCAGCAGTTACTCGTTTCGGGGGGCGCAAGCCAAAAACATTCAGTACTTC. Protein: CASSYSFRGAQAKNIQYF.